These T cell receptor beta chains were read from a single sample in a study of siplizumab effects on memory and regulatory T cells. The protocol was immunoSEQ multiplex PCR, while the TCRdb copy is restricted to in-frame clones and leaves out a portion. The sample has under 95,000 clones, nearly 95% seen once; the top ten hold roughly 0.3%. Sequencing was performed on non-Treg CD4+ T cells sorted from blood. The receptors were sampled from a human donor in good health. The CDR3 runs from the conserved cysteine through the conserved F or W. A D gene is named only where the DNA matches it firmly. A clone size is listed for some rows: how often the clone was seen (once, few, many), or a class if it is expanded.

15,TRBV7-8,NA,TRBJ2-3,NA,CASSPESRHGGTQYF,TGTGCCAGCAGCCCAGAGAGCCGACACGGCGGTACGCAGTATTTT
14,TRBV19,NA,TRBJ1-3,TRBD1,CASRTGSSGNTIYF,TGTGCCAGTAGGACAGGGTCCTCTGGAAACACCATATATTTT
13,TRBV27,NA,TRBJ2-1,NA,CASSLSRYNEQFF,TGTGCCAGCAGTTTATCCAGATACAATGAGCAGTTCTTC
13,TRBV7-8,once,TRBJ1-1,NA,CASSFTPNTEAFF,TGTGCCAGCAGCTTTACACCGAACACTGAAGCTTTCTTT
15,TRBV18,NA,TRBJ2-7,TRBD1,CASSYIGTDAYEQYF,TGTGCCAGCTCCTATATTGGGACAGATGCCTACGAGCAGTACTTC
16,TRBV9,NA,TRBJ2-6,NA,CASSVGQSSGANVLTF,TGTGCCAGCAGCGTAGGACAGAGCTCTGGGGCCAACGTCCTGACTTTC
14,TRBV14,few,TRBJ1-1,NA,CASSQDLLPNEAFF,TGTGCCAGCAGCCAAGACCTCCTGCCGAATGAAGCTTTCTTT
15,TRBV27,NA,TRBJ2-5,NA,CASSLGRGSWETQYF,TGTGCCAGCAGTTTAGGACGGGGGAGTTGGGAGACCCAGTACTTC
16,TRBV4-1,NA,TRBJ1-2,TRBD1,CASSQKTGTGVRGYTF,TGCGCCAGCAGCCAAAAAACCGGGACAGGGGTTCGGGGCTACACCTTC
14,TRBV9,NA,TRBJ1-1,NA,CASSVDGKNTEAFF,TGTGCCAGCAGCGTTGACGGGAAGAACACTGAAGCTTTCTTT
13,TRBV30,NA,TRBJ1-1,NA,CARRGGLGTEAFF,TGTGCCCGGAGGGGGGGATTGGGCACTGAAGCTTTCTTT
14,TRBV7-8,NA,TRBJ2-2,NA,CASSLVHRSGELFF,TGTGCCAGCAGCTTAGTCCACCGCTCCGGGGAGCTGTTTTTT
14,TRBV11-2,NA,TRBJ1-5,NA,CASSSGQFNQPQHF,TGTGCCAGCAGCTCAGGACAGTTCAATCAGCCCCAGCATTTT
13,TRBV6-6,NA,TRBJ2-5,NA,CASSLSPRETQYF,TGTGCCAGCAGTCTCTCCCCTCGGGAGACCCAGTACTTC
14,TRBV11-2,NA,TRBJ2-7,NA,CASSRGGSSYEQYF,TGTGCCAGCAGCCGAGGTGGCAGCTCCTACGAGCAGTACTTC
15,TRBV30,NA,TRBJ1-4,NA,CAWSVLSPTNEKLFF,TGTGCCTGGAGTGTACTTTCTCCAACTAATGAAAAACTGTTTTTT
15,TRBV7-2,NA,TRBJ2-7,TRBD1,CASSATGTGRLEQYF,TGTGCCAGCTCAGCGACCGGGACAGGGAGGCTCGAGCAGTACTTC
15,TRBV19,NA,TRBJ2-5,NA,CASSEQGRGQETQYF,TGTGCCAGTAGTGAACAGGGCAGGGGTCAAGAGACCCAGTACTTC
16,TRBV7-3,NA,TRBJ2-5,TRBD2,CASSLTVGREGETQYF,TGTGCCAGCAGCTTAACTGTTGGCAGGGAGGGAGAGACCCAGTACTTC
14,TRBV18,NA,TRBJ2-7,NA,CASSPPSRGSEQYF,TGTGCCAGCTCCCCCCCCAGTCGGGGTAGCGAGCAGTACTTC
17,TRBV18,once,TRBJ2-2,TRBD2,CASSLTGLAGRTGELFF,TGTGCCAGCTCACTAACGGGACTAGCGGGAAGGACCGGGGAGCTGTTTTTT
15,TRBV2,NA,TRBJ1-5,NA,CASSEALPGVQPQHF,TGTGCCAGCAGTGAAGCGCTTCCAGGGGTTCAGCCCCAGCATTTT
16,TRBV5-1,NA,TRBJ2-5,TRBD2,CASSLAGTSGTETQYF,TGCGCCAGCAGCTTGGCCGGGACTAGCGGGACGGAGACCCAGTACTTC
13,TRBV5-4,once,TRBJ2-7,NA,CASSQGGLYEQYF,TGTGCCAGCAGCCAAGGAGGACTATACGAGCAGTACTTC
15,TRBV9,few,TRBJ1-2,NA,CASSVEPTGDYGYTF,TGTGCCAGCAGCGTAGAACCCACCGGGGACTATGGCTACACCTTC
14,TRBV6-1,NA,TRBJ2-1,NA,CASSLTGKWVVQFF,TGTGCCAGCAGTCTGACAGGCAAGTGGGTTGTGCAGTTCTTC
15,TRBV6-1,NA,TRBJ1-2,NA,CASSSPGLQNYGYTF,TGTGCCAGCAGTTCTCCGGGACTCCAGAACTATGGCTACACCTTC
17,TRBV5-5,NA,TRBJ1-2,TRBD1,CASSWAPTGTADYGYTF,TGTGCCAGCAGCTGGGCCCCCACCGGGACAGCTGACTATGGCTACACCTTC
13,TRBV5-1,NA,TRBJ1-2,NA,CASSLMSDYGYTF,TGCGCCAGCAGCTTGATGTCTGACTATGGCTACACCTTC
17,TRBV6-7,once,TRBJ2-1,NA,CASKGRRGEAWGNEQFF,TGTGCCAGCAAGGGCCGAAGGGGGGAGGCCTGGGGTAATGAGCAGTTCTTC
11,TRBV30,once,TRBJ1-2,NA,CAWSKGALRTF,TGTGCCTGGAGTAAAGGAGCCTTGCGCACCTTC
15,TRBV5-1,NA,TRBJ1-4,TRBD1,CASSLDGTGGEKLFF,TGCGCCAGCAGCTTGGATGGGACAGGGGGCGAAAAACTGTTTTTT
12,TRBV10-2,NA,TRBJ2-7,NA,CASKDYYYEQYF,TGCGCCAGCAAGGATTACTACTACGAGCAGTACTTC
15,TRBV30,NA,TRBJ2-7,TRBD1,CAWSPGTGPKGEQYF,TGTGCCTGGAGCCCCGGGACAGGGCCCAAGGGGGAGCAGTACTTC
13,TRBV9,NA,TRBJ2-7,NA,CASSEGPSYEQYF,TGTGCCAGCAGCGAGGGACCCTCCTACGAGCAGTACTTC
14,TRBV5-1,NA,TRBJ1-1,NA,CASSLGPHGAEAFF,TGCGCCAGCAGCTTGGGTCCCCATGGGGCTGAAGCTTTCTTT
12,TRBV28,once,TRBJ1-1,NA,CASSASLFTGNF,TGTGCCAGCAGTGCTAGCCTCTTTACAGGGAACTTT
14,TRBV27,NA,TRBJ1-2,NA,CASSLSVEGKGYTF,TGTGCCAGCAGTTTATCGGTGGAGGGGAAAGGCTACACCTTC
15,TRBV4-1,NA,TRBJ2-7,NA,CASSQDGEGYVEQYF,TGCGCCAGCAGCCAAGATGGGGAAGGGTACGTCGAGCAGTACTTC
16,TRBV11-3,NA,TRBJ2-7,TRBD1,CASSLGWTGGAHEQYF,TGTGCCAGCAGCTTAGGCTGGACAGGGGGCGCCCACGAGCAGTACTTC
17,TRBV4-1,NA,TRBJ1-6,NA,CASSQEWGRGSNSPLHF,TGCGCCAGCAGCCAAGAATGGGGACGAGGGAGTAATTCACCCCTCCACTTT
15,TRBV7-2,once,TRBJ1-3,TRBD1,CASSPQGTGLNTIYF,TGTGCCAGCAGCCCCCAAGGGACAGGGCTCAACACCATATATTTT
15,TRBV15,NA,TRBJ1-1,NA,CATSRGGGSFTEAFF,TGTGCCACCAGCAGAGGCGGGGGGAGTTTCACTGAAGCTTTCTTT
14,TRBV6-5,once,TRBJ2-5,NA,CASSYSTSGETQYF,TGTGCCAGCAGTTACTCGACATCGGGTGAGACCCAGTACTTC
16,TRBV19,NA,TRBJ1-6,NA,CASSIAQSSYNSPLHF,TGTGCCAGTAGTATAGCTCAGAGCTCCTATAATTCACCCCTCCACTTT
17,TRBV4-2,NA,TRBJ2-5,NA,CASSQVGGASLGGTQYF,TGTGCCAGCAGCCAAGTAGGGGGGGCCAGCCTGGGAGGGACCCAGTACTTC
15,TRBV11-1,NA,TRBJ2-1,TRBD2,CASSLARSGRGEQFF,TGTGCCAGCAGCTTAGCGAGGAGCGGGAGGGGGGAGCAGTTCTTC
17,TRBV4-2,NA,TRBJ1-3,NA,CASSPLGRGASGNTIYF,TGTGCCAGCAGCCCCCTCGGGAGGGGAGCTTCTGGAAACACCATATATTTT
16,TRBV14,once,TRBJ1-1,NA,CASSQAVYRDGTEAFF,TGTGCCAGCAGCCAAGCTGTATACAGGGACGGCACTGAAGCTTTCTTT
14,TRBV30,NA,TRBJ2-7,NA,CAWSKGNSPYEQYF,TGTGCCTGGTCCAAGGGAAACAGCCCCTACGAGCAGTACTTC
15,TRBV13,NA,TRBJ2-3,TRBD2,CASSRRTSGSDTQYF,TGTGCCAGCAGCCGCCGGACTAGCGGGAGTGATACGCAGTATTTT
14,TRBV6-1,few,TRBJ2-7,TRBD1,CASSEGDSSYEQYF,TGTGCCAGCAGTGAAGGGGACAGCTCCTACGAGCAGTACTTC
13,TRBV19,NA,TRBJ2-7,TRBD1,CASSGTGGLEQYF,TGTGCCAGTAGCGGGACAGGGGGGCTAGAGCAGTACTTC
14,TRBV11-3,NA,TRBJ2-2,NA,CASSGGSNTGELFF,TGTGCCAGCAGCGGGGGGTCGAACACCGGGGAGCTGTTTTTT
14,TRBV11-3,NA,TRBJ2-1,NA,CASSFSRTYNEQFF,TGTGCCAGCAGCTTCTCAAGAACCTACAATGAGCAGTTCTTC
15,TRBV9,NA,TRBJ2-5,TRBD2,CASSGYGGRGETQYF,TGTGCCAGCAGCGGATATGGCGGGAGGGGAGAGACCCAGTACTTC
17,TRBV4-2,NA,TRBJ2-7,NA,CASSRGTIRSPTYEQYF,TGTGCCAGCAGCCGAGGGACAATCCGGTCTCCGACCTACGAGCAGTACTTC